This T cell receptor beta chain was recorded in a study of cytomegalovirus exposure and HLA in healthy donors. It was the roughly 110-subject validation cohort, separate from the roughly 700-subject first cohort, to which the donors belonged. CDR3 length: 16 amino acids. The V gene end was trimmed by 1 base and the J gene end by 1 base; junction bases not matched to a gene: 4. CDR1 SGHDN and CDR2 FVKESK come from the germline V gene. TCRdb keeps only in-frame clones here, not all; method: immunoSEQ multiplex PCR. The sample shows about 50,000 clones, almost 95% of them seen only once. The V and J genes are TRBV14 and TRBJ2-1, with 7 bases identical to TRBD1. Input material: PBMCs. This clonotype originated in a man between 18 and 35 years old in good health and CMV-seronegative. In DNA form, the CDR3 reads TGTGCCAGCAGCCAAGCTCCAGGGGGATCCTACAATGAGCAGTTCTTC. Residues: CASSQAPGGSYNEQFF.